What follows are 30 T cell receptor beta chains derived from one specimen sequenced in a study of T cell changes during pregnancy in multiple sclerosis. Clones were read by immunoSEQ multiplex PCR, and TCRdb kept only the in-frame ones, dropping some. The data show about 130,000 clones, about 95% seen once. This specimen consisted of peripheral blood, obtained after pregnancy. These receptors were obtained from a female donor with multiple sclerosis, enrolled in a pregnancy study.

CDR3: CASSAGVEETQYF. The DNA of the CDR3 is TGCGCCAGCAGTGCGGGGGTAGAAGAGACCCAGTACTTC. V gene TRBV5-1 combines with J gene TRBJ2-5; 7 positions agree with TRBD2. Germline values: CDR1 SGHRS, CDR2 YFSETQ. The CDR3 covers 13 residues. The trim removed 5 bases at V and 3 bases at J, leaving 4 bases unmatched. The full variable domain, completed using reference TRBV5-1 and TRBJ2-5, is KAGVTQTPRYLIKTRGQQVTLSCSPISGHRSVSWYQQTPGQGLQFLFEYFSETQRNKGNFPGRFSGRQFSNSRSEMNVSTLELGDSALYLCASSAGVEETQYFGPGTRLLVL.

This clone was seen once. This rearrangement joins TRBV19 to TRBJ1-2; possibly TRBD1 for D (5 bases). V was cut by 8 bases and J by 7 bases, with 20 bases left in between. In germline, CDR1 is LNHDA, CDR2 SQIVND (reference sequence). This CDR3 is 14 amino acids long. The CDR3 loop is CASGYRPIHSGYTF. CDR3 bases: TGTGCCAGTGGGTACAGGCCGATCCACTCTGGCTACACCTTC.

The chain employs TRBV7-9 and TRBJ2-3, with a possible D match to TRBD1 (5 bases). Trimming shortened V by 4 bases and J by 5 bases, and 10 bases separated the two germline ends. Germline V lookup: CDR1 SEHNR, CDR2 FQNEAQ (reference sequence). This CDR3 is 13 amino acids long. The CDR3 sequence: CASSSRDKDTQYF. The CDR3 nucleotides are TGTGCCAGCAGCTCCAGGGATAAAGATACGCAGTATTTT.

CDR3 in DNA: TGTGCCACGCAGATCACAGGGGCCCCCTACGAGCAGTACTTC. Encoded protein: CATQITGAPYEQYF. This chain uses TRBV28 with TRBJ2-7, with TRBD1 matching over 7 bases. The V and J ends lost 10 bases and 2 bases, in that order; junction bases with no gene match: 11. Germline values: CDR1 MDHEN, CDR2 SYDVKM. The CDR3 consists of 14 residues.

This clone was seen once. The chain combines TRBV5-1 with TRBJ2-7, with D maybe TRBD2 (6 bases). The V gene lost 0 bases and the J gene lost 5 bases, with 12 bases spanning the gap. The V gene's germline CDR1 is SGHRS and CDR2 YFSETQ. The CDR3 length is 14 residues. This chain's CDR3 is CASSLDRLVHEQYF. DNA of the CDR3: TGCGCCAGCAGCTTGGATCGACTAGTCCACGAGCAGTACTTC. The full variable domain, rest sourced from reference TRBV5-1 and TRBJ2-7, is KAGVTQTPRYLIKTRGQQVTLSCSPISGHRSVSWYQQTPGQGLQFLFEYFSETQRNKGNFPGRFSGRQFSNSRSEMNVSTLELGDSALYLCASSLDRLVHEQYFGPGTRLTVT.

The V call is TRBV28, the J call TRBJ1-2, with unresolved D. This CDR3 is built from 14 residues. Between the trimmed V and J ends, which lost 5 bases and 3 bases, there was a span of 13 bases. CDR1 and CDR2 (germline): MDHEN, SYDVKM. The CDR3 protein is CASSPPRVDYGYTF. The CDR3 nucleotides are TGTGCCAGCAGTCCACCACGAGTGGACTATGGCTACACCTTC.

The CDR3 nucleotides read TGTGCCAGCAGGCCCGACAGTACCGGGGAGCTGTTTTTT. This codes for CASRPDSTGELFF. V usage is TRBV2 and J usage is TRBJ2-2, with a possible D match to TRBD1 (5 bases). From germline, CDR1 is SNHLY and CDR2 FYNNEI. The CDR3 totals 13 residues. Trimming shortened V by 6 bases and J by 5 bases, and 10 bases separated the two germline ends.

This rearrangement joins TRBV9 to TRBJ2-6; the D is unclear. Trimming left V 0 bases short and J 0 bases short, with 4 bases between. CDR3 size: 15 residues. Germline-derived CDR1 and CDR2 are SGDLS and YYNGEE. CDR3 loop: CASSVGHSGANVLTF. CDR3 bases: TGTGCCAGCAGCGTAGGTCACTCTGGGGCCAACGTCCTGACTTTC.

The CDR3 here is CASRRTGNYGYTF. The CDR3 DNA follows: TGCGCCAGCAGGCGGACAGGCAACTATGGCTACACCTTC. The J gene is TRBJ1-2, the V gene TRBV4-1, with 7 bases that match TRBD1. Germline V gives CDR1 MGHRA, CDR2 YSYEKL. V dropped 6 bases and J dropped 2; count of bases not matched to a gene: 3. This CDR3 has 13 residues.

The chain's CDR3 is CASSHNRGLNYEQYF. Written as DNA, the CDR3 is TGTGCCAGCAGCCATAACAGGGGGCTAAATTACGAGCAGTACTTC. This rearrangement joins TRBV6-1 to TRBJ2-7, with TRBD1 identical over 9 bases. Trimming took 6 bases from V and 4 from J; bases not matched to a gene: 10. CDR1 is MNHNS and CDR2 is SASEGT in the germline V gene. The CDR3 loop spans 15 amino acids.

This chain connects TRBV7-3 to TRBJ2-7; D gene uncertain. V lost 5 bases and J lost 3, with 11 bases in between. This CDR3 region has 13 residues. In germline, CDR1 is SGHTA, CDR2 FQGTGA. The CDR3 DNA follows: TGTGCCAGCAGCCCCAGACACGGCTACGAGCAGTACTTC. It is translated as CASSPRHGYEQYF.

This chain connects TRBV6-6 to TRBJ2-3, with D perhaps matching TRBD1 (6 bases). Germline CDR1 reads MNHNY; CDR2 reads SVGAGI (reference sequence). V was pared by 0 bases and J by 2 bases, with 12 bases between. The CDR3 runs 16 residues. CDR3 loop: CASSYSGQIFTDTQYF. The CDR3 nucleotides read TGTGCCAGCAGTTACTCGGGACAAATCTTCACAGATACGCAGTATTTT.

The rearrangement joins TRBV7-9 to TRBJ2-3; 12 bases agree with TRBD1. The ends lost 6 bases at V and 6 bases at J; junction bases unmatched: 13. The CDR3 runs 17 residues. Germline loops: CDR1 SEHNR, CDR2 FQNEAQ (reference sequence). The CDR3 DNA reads TGTGCCAGCAGGGCCGGGACAGGGGGCCCAAAAGAGGATACGCAGTATTTT. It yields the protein CASRAGTGGPKEDTQYF.

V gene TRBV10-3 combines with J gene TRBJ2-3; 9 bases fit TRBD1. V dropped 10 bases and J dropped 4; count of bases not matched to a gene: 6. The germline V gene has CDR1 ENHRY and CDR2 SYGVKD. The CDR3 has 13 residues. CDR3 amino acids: CATRQGGADTQYF. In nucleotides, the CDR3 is TGTGCCACTAGACAGGGGGGAGCAGATACGCAGTATTTT.

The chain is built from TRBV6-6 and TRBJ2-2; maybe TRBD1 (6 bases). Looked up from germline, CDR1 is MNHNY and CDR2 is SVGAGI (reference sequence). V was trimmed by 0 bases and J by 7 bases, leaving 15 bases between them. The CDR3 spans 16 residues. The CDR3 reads CASSYSRGTYNGELFF. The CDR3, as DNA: TGTGCCAGCAGTTACTCGAGGGGGACGTACAACGGGGAGCTGTTTTTT.

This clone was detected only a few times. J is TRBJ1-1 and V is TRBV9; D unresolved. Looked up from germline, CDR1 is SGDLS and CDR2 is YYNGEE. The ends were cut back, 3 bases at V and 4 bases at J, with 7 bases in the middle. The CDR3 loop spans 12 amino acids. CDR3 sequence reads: CASSALGTEAFF. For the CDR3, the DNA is TGTGCCAGCAGCGCCCTAGGCACTGAAGCTTTCTTT.

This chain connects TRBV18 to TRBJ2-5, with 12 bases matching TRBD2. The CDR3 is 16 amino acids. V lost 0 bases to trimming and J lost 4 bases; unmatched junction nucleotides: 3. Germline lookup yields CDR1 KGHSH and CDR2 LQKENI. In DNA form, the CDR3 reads TGTGCCAGCTCACCACCTTCACTAGCGGGAGGAGAGACCCAGTACTTC. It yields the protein CASSPPSLAGGETQYF.

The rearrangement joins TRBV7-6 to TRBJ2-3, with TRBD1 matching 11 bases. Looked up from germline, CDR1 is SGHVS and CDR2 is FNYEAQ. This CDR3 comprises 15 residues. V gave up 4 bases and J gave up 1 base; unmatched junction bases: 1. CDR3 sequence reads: CASSSGQGGTDTQYF. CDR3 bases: TGTGCCAGCAGCTCGGGACAGGGGGGCACAGATACGCAGTATTTT.

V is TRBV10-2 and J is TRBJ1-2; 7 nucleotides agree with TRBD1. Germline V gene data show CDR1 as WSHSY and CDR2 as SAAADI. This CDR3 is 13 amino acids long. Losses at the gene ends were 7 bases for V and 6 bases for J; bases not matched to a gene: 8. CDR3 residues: CASTVGRGDGYTF. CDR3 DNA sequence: TGCGCCAGCACGGTCGGCAGGGGGGATGGCTACACCTTC.

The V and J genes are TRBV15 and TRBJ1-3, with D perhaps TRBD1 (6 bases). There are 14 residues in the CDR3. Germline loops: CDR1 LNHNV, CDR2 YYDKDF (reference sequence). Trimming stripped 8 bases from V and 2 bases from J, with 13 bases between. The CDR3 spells CATSIEGAGNTIYF. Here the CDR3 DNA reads TGTGCCACCTCCATCGAGGGGGCTGGAAACACCATATATTTT. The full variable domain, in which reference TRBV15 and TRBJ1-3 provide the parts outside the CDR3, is DAMVIQNPRYQVTQFGKPVTLSCSQTLNHNVMYWYQQKSSQAPKLLFHYYDKDFNNEADTPDNFQSRRPNTSFCFLDIRSPGLGDTAMYLCATSIEGAGNTIYFGEGSWLTVV.

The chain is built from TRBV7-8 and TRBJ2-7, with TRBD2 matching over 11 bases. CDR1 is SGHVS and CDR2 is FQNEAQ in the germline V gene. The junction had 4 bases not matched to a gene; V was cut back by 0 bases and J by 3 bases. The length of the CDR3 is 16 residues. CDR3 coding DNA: TGTGCCAGCAGCTTAGCTAGCGGGAGGGCCCTCTACGAGCAGTACTTC. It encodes CASSLASGRALYEQYF.

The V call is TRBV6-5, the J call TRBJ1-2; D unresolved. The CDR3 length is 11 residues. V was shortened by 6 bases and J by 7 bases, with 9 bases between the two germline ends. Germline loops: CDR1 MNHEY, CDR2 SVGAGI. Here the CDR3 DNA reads TGTGCCAGCAGCTCCCCCCTTGGCTACACCTTC. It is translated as CASSSPLGYTF.

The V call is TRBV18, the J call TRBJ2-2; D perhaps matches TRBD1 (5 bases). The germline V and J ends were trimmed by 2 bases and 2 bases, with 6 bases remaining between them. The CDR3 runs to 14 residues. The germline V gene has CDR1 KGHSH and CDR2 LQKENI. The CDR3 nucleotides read TGTGCCAGCTCACCAAGGGGTAACACCGGGGAGCTGTTTTTT. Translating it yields CASSPRGNTGELFF. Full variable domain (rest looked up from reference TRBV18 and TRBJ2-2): NAGVMQNPRHLVRRRGQEARLRCSPMKGHSHVYWYRQLPEEGLKFMVYLQKENIIDESGMPKERFSAEFPKEGPSILRIQQVVRGDSAAYFCASSPRGNTGELFFGEGSRLTVL.

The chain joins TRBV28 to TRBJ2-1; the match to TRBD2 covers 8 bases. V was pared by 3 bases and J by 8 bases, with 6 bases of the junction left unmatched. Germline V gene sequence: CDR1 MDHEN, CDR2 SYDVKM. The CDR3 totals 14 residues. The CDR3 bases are TGTGCCAGCAGTTTGGCGGGGACTAGGGATGAGCAGTTCTTC. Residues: CASSLAGTRDEQFF.

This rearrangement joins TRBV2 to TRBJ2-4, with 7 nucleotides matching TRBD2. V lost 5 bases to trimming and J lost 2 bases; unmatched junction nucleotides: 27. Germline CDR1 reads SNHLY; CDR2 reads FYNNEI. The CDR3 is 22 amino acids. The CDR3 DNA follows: TGTGCCAGCAGTATAACCCATGACCCACGTGGGGGGGGGTTTGTGACCAAAAACATTCAGTACTTC. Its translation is CASSITHDPRGGGFVTKNIQYF.

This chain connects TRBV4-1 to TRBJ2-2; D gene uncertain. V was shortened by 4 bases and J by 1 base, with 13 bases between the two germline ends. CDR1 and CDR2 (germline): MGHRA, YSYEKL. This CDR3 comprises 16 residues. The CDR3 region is CASSPRVNLNTGELFF. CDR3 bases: TGCGCCAGCAGCCCGCGAGTTAACCTGAACACCGGGGAGCTGTTTTTT.

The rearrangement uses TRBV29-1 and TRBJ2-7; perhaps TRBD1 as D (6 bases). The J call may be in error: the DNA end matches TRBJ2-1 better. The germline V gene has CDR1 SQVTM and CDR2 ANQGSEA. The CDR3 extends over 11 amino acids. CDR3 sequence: CSVPQGLEQFF. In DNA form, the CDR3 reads TGCAGCGTTCCCCAGGGGCTCGAGCAGTTCTTC.

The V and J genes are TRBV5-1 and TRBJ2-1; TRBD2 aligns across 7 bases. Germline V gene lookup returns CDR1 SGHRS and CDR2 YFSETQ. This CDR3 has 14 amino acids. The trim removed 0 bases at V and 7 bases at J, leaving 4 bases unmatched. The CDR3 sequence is CASSLAGTNNEQFF. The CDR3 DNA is TGCGCCAGCAGCTTGGCCGGGACTAATAATGAGCAGTTCTTC.

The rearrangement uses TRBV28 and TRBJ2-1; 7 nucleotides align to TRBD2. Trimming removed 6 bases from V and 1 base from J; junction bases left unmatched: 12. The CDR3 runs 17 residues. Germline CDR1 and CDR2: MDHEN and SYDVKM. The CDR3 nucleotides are TGTGCCAGCAGCATGCCGCCTAGCGGTTTTTCCTACAATGAGCAGTTCTTC. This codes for CASSMPPSGFSYNEQFF.

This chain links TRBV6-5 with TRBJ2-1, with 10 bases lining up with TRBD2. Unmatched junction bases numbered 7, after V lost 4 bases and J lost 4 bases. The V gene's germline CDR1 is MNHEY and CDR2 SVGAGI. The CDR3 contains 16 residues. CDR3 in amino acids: CASSSPLAGVYNEQFF. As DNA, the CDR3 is TGTGCCAGCAGTTCACCTCTAGCGGGAGTGTACAATGAGCAGTTCTTC.